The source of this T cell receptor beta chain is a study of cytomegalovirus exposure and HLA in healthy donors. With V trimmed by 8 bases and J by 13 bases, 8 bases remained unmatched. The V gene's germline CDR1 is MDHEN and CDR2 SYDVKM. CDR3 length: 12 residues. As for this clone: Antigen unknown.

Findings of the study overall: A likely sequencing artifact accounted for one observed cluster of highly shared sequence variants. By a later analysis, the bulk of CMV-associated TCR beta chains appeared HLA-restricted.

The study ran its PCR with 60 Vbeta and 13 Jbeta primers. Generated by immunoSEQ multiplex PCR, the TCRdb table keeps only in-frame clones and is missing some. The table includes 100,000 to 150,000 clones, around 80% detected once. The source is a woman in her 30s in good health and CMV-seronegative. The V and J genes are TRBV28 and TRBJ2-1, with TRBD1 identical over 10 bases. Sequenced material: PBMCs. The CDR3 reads CASADRGLSQFF. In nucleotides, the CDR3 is TGTGCCAGCGCAGACAGGGGGCTTTCCCAGTTCTTC.